This T cell receptor (beta chain) stems from a study of T cell responses to AZD1222 COVID-19 vaccine. The data were produced by immunoSEQ multiplex PCR, yet TCRdb's version contains in-frame clones alone and is incomplete. Of 150,000 or so clones in the sample, about 88% were seen once. Study findings and constraints: Clonal diversity was possibly underestimated, and white British individuals and females predominated among donors. At study baseline, merely six AZD1222 recipients were seropositive.

Trimming took 4 bases from V and 6 from J, leaving 7 bases between them. The CDR3 covers 12 residues. Comments on this clone: The antigen remains undetermined.

V usage is TRBV12-3 or TRBV12-4 and J usage is TRBJ1-5; no clear D. The receptor's source is an adult in good health. Sequencing used peripheral blood, obtained on day 0 of AZD1222 vaccination. The CDR3 sequence: CASSSDRQPQHF. CDR3 in DNA: TGTGCCAGCAGTTCCGATCGTCAGCCCCAGCATTTT.